The rows below give T cell receptor beta chains drawn from one sample of a study of cytomegalovirus exposure and HLA in healthy donors. Sequencing was performed with immunoSEQ multiplex PCR; in TCRdb, only in-frame clones are kept and a portion is missing. This sample carries around 80,000 clones, about 80% of them seen once, and the ten largest clones take around 6%. The sequencing sample was made of PBMCs. The receptors derive from a female donor in good health and CMV-seronegative. The CDR3 runs from the conserved cysteine through the conserved F or W. The order of the fields is D gene, V gene, J gene, CDR3 length, clone size, CDR3 protein, CDR3 DNA. The D gene is left open where the match is weak. Clone size appears in some rows only: once, few, many, or a class for an expanded clone.

>.|TRBV5-6|TRBJ1-1|13|few
CASSYYRAREAFF
TGTGCCAGCAGCTACTACAGGGCCCGGGAAGCTTTCTTT
>.|TRBV5-8|TRBJ2-1|15|.
CASSLELGFGNEQFF
TGTGCCAGCAGCTTGGAACTAGGCTTTGGTAATGAGCAGTTCTTC
>.|TRBV15|TRBJ1-2|13|.
CATSRGAGGGYTF
TGTGCCACCAGCAGAGGGGCAGGAGGTGGCTACACCTTC
>.|TRBV5-1|TRBJ1-4|15|.
CASSLVASSGEKLFF
TGCGCCAGCAGCTTGGTTGCCTCAAGCGGTGAAAAACTGTTTTTT
>.|TRBV7-9|TRBJ1-1|14|.
CASSLPQGNTEAFF
TGTGCCAGCAGCTTACCTCAGGGGAACACTGAAGCTTTCTTT
>.|TRBV2|TRBJ2-7|15|.
CASSEDGRSSYEQYF
TGTGCCAGCAGTGAAGATGGTCGGAGCTCCTACGAGCAGTACTTC
>TRBD2|TRBV6-5|TRBJ2-7|15|.
CASSPKFGGGYEQYF
TGTGCCAGCAGCCCCAAGTTTGGGGGAGGGTACGAGCAGTACTTC
>TRBD1|TRBV27|TRBJ1-1|15|.
CASSVTGNLNTEAFF
TGTGCCAGCAGTGTGACAGGGAACCTCAACACTGAAGCTTTCTTT
>.|TRBV14|TRBJ2-7|14|.
CASSRRGARGEQYF
TGTGCCAGCAGCCGGCGCGGGGCCCGAGGAGAGCAGTACTTC
>TRBD1|TRBV30|TRBJ1-4|17|.
CAWSTGQGAPDWGKLFF
TGTGCCTGGAGTACAGGCCAGGGGGCGCCCGATTGGGGAAAACTGTTTTTT
>.|TRBV9|TRBJ2-3|14|.
CASSPLVGPVTQYF
TGTGCCAGCAGCCCCCTGGTGGGGCCGGTTACGCAGTATTTT
>.|TRBV6-5|TRBJ1-1|15|.
CASSYSRGRGTEAFF
TGTGCCAGCAGTTACTCTAGGGGGAGGGGCACTGAAGCTTTCTTT
>TRBD2|TRBV6-6|TRBJ2-7|15|.
CASSPEQAGGGEQYF
TGTGCCAGCAGTCCGGAGCAGGCGGGAGGGGGTGAGCAGTACTTC
>.|TRBV4-1|TRBJ1-1|15|few
CASSQDRTVNTEAFF
TGCGCCAGCAGCCAAGATAGAACAGTGAACACTGAAGCTTTCTTT
>.|TRBV11-2|TRBJ1-2|13|.
CASSPDTNYGYTF
TGTGCCAGCAGCCCGGACACTAACTATGGCTACACCTTC
>.|TRBV2|TRBJ1-1|13|few
CASGRKTGSGAFF
TGTGCCAGCGGAAGAAAAACAGGGAGTGGAGCTTTCTTT
>TRBD2|TRBV5-1|TRBJ2-7|14|.
CASSDLAGGGEQYF
TGCGCCAGCAGCGACCTAGCGGGAGGTGGCGAGCAGTACTTC
>TRBD2|TRBV5-1|TRBJ2-1|16|once
CASSLTTGGTYNEQFF
TGCGCCAGCAGCTTAACTACGGGAGGGACCTACAATGAGCAGTTCTTC
>.|TRBV7-8|TRBJ2-3|15|.
CASSVALGPVDTQYF
TGTGCCAGCAGCGTAGCTCTGGGGCCCGTAGATACGCAGTATTTT
>.|TRBV6-5|TRBJ1-4|13|.
CASSYQGSEKLFF
TGTGCCAGCAGTTATCAAGGGAGTGAAAAACTGTTTTTT
>TRBD2|TRBV2|TRBJ2-5|14|.
CASRETSGSETQYF
TGTGCCAGCAGAGAGACTAGCGGGAGTGAGACCCAGTACTTC
>.|TRBV28|TRBJ2-5|15|once
CASSLLAATQETQYF
TGTGCCAGCAGTTTATTGGCGGCTACTCAAGAGACCCAGTACTTC
>TRBD1|TRBV7-9|TRBJ1-5|17|.
CASTITFGQGAEQPQHF
TGTGCCAGCACCATCACCTTTGGACAGGGGGCAGAACAGCCCCAGCATTTT